This T cell receptor (beta chain) was sequenced in a study of shared T cell receptors in the human thymus. Clones were read by immunoSEQ multiplex PCR, and TCRdb kept only the in-frame ones, dropping some. The sample contains 720,000 or so clones, 70% to 90% of which appear only once. Per the germline V gene, CDR1 is LNHDA and CDR2 is SQIVND (reference sequence). The CDR3 extends over 17 amino acids. Trimming took 3 bases from V and 2 from J, leaving 20 bases between them. The sample was also reused in another study, on human thymus T cells. Per that study: Resected material from corrective heart surgery provided the thymus tissue analysed. Both thymic and peripheral blood repertoires showed apparently biased V and J usage. Related reports documented highly overlapping thymic repertoires among unrelated individuals.

The J gene is TRBJ2-7, the V gene TRBV19; tentatively, D is TRBD1 (6 bases). This TCR came from a girl under three years old with a congenital heart defect. The sample taken for sequencing was thymocytes. The CDR3 sequence is CASSMSADRQQPYEQYF. The DNA of the CDR3 is TGTGCCAGTAGTATGTCCGCCGACAGGCAACAGCCCTACGAGCAGTACTTC.